Given below is one T cell receptor (beta chain) in context. This sample is part of a study of blood T cell repertoires in COVID-19. Looked up from germline, CDR1 is ENHRY and CDR2 is SYGVKD. The V and J ends lost 3 bases and 6 bases, in that order; junction bases with no gene match: 7. The CDR3 length is 17 residues. The data were produced by immunoSEQ multiplex PCR, yet TCRdb's version contains in-frame clones alone and is incomplete. The sample shows more than 150,000 clones, around 81% of them seen only once. Sequencing was carried out using peripheral blood. This chain joins TRBV10-3 and TRBJ2-3, with 15 bases that match TRBD2. The sequence came from a man aged 65 to 85 who had recovered from COVID-19. The CDR3 nucleotides are TGTGCCATCAGTGACACCCGGACTAGCGGGGGGGCGGATACGCAGTATTTT. Protein: CAISDTRTSGGADTQYF.